This T cell receptor (beta chain) appears in the sequencing data of a study of cytomegalovirus exposure and HLA in healthy donors (dated by TCRdb to 2015 to 2018). Broadly, across the study: An earlier analysis of several hundred of the donors reported approximately 300 Gb of sequence data and 100 million to 140 million unique TCR beta sequences from 150 million to 200 million T cells. An early release that covered some 630 HLA-typed donors contained approximately 300 gigabases of sequencing data and 65 million to 100 million unique TCR sequences. Of the 300 to 400 genotyped donors, approximately 83% fell in the genetic ancestry cluster associated with self-reported Caucasian donors. The study aimed to test whether cataloging public T cell receptors could reveal signatures of past pathogen exposure. Using immunosequencing, the study profiled T cell repertoires from approximately 700 subjects and related those repertoires to cytomegalovirus serostatus. Besides the first cohort of around 670 subjects, a separate validation cohort made up of 120 different subjects was used. The study combined high-throughput TCR immunosequencing, statistical association of individual TCRs with disease status, and machine learning to predict cytomegalovirus infection status. To study patterns of TCR occurrence, a later analysis re-analyzed previously published TCR beta repertoires from 550 to 800 donors and added high-resolution HLA genotyping. In the later analysis, no new phenotypic data were used to find candidate immune exposures; instead, reliance was placed on TCR beta sequences and their occurrence across donors. An earlier analysis of some 500 of the donors used high-throughput TCR beta sequencing to judge whether each TCR beta V gene segment behaved as functional or pseudogenic. Donor age, sex, ethnicity and CMV serostatus were compiled alongside the repertoire data. A later genetic analysis used genome-wide SNP genotypes for 398 of the 666 donors, treating that subset as a discovery cohort. All discovery cohort repertoires had been generated on a single sequencing platform. Both class I and class II loci were covered by HLA typing, at four-digit resolution. Typing coverage varied by locus: roughly 629-640 donors for A, B, C, DRB1 and DQB1; roughly 520 for DQA1; 606 for DPA1; 400 to 480 for DPB1. Because of strong linkage in the cohort, four or five DR-DQ haplotypes were treated as single units for association and clustering. Among around 400 genotyped donors of the cohort, an average of around 250,000 unique TCR beta nucleotide sequences was sequenced per donor, of which about 19% were non-productive.

As concerns this clone: Its antigen has not been determined. No base-level quality is on record; no much larger clone is a single base apart.

What the work shows at the level of the full study, not this receptor alone: According to a later analysis, TCR association rates differed among HLA loci, with DRB1 alleles showing the most associated TCRs and HLA-C alleles showing the fewest. Immune exposure information for the cohort was limited to CMV serostatus. Most TCR sequences were observed very rarely across donors, whereas some public TCRs were present in many individuals. A few of the identified cytomegalovirus-associated TCR beta chains were confirmed in vitro to be specific for cytomegalovirus antigens. An association between a missense DCLRE1C variant and V-gene and J-gene trimming of TCR beta chains was found in a later genetic analysis and replicated in an independent cohort. The cohort was sequenced for TCR beta chains only, and without alpha or paired-chain data the features that could be detected were limited. Several of the top co-occurrence clusters appeared to be linked to parvovirus B19, influenza, CMV and Epstein-Barr virus, according to a later analysis. Because some donors lacked HLA typing at each locus, the association tests relied only on the typed subset. Strong co-occurrence of HLA alleles, especially DR and DQ, made assigning TCR associations to individual alleles difficult. According to a later analysis, most CMV-associated TCR beta chains appeared to be HLA-restricted, and the HLA associations seemed to be driven largely by CMV exposure. An earlier analysis of 587 of the donors showed that most TCR beta V segments appeared in productive rearrangements either about 90% or about 30% of the time, which broadly matched IMGT annotations. The presence/absence analyses assumed that sequencing depth was roughly uniform across donors, and that assumption may not be true. Correlated functional status among segregating V segments might reflect linkage disequilibrium, but an unknown experimental factor could not be ruled out. At a false discovery rate of 0.05, a later analysis linked roughly 17,000 TCR beta sequences to specific HLA alleles. Some IMGT-functional V segments, including TRBV6-2 and TRBV6-3, could not be told apart with the 87-base-pair reads, so those segments were excluded. Compared with equally common non-associated chains, HLA-associated TCR beta chains in a later analysis were more clonally expanded and had lower generation probabilities. Compared with the roughly 670-donor mean, donors in an Asian-associated ancestry cluster had fewer N-insertions in productive TCRs, according to a later genetic analysis. According to the authors, the approach could potentially be generalized to other disease states and immunological phenotypes. A further reported finding was that TCR beta sequences accurately predicted the HLA-A and HLA-B alleles for most subjects in the first cohort. Because counts were too low, approximately 15 rarely observed V segments, including chromosome 9 orphons, were excluded from the earlier analysis of 587 of the donors. Cytomegalovirus status was reported to be diagnosed by the classifier with high specificity and sensitivity in both the original and validation cohorts. The study gave a list of around 170 TCR beta chains associated with cytomegalovirus. A cluster of highly shared sequence variants was judged likely to represent a technical artifact of the sequencing pipeline.

CDR1 and CDR2, per the germline V gene, are MGHRA and YSYEKL. Germline trimming: 3 bases from V, 5 bases from J; junction bases outside gene matches: 18. The CDR3 has 18 amino acids, counting the end cysteine and phenylalanine. Only the CDR3 DNA stays, 54 bases, in frame from base 1. The cohort comprised some 700 healthy bone marrow donors. At the time of sampling, every cohort member was nominally healthy, though immune exposures that went unrecorded were likely present. The donor was CMV seropositive and was included in the group of 250 to 300 seropositive cohort members. A peripheral blood sample was provided by each donor, and peripheral blood mononuclear cells were used for TCR beta sequencing. The Qiagen DNeasy Blood Extraction Kit was used to extract genomic DNA from the blood cell samples. Libraries came from the immunoSEQ multiplex PCR assay. The multiplex PCR relied on a mix of 60 forward primers for TCR Vbeta segments and 13 reverse primers for TCR Jbeta segments. A multiplex PCR assay on genomic DNA amplified the CDR3 region of rearranged TCR beta genes. On the Illumina HiSeq System, the amplified TCR beta libraries were sequenced as 87-base-pair reads. As for the original processing: Across the 700 or so repertoires, a later analysis counted tens of millions of unique TCR beta chains, some 11 million of which were shared by at least two donors. Raw reads were error-corrected and collapsed into unique sequences with a nearest-neighbor algorithm that merged closely related sequences to remove PCR and sequencing errors. V, D and J gene segments were assigned by aligning CDR3 sequences to IMGT reference sequences. For a sequence to be retained, at least a six-nucleotide match to both a V gene segment and a J gene segment was required. Rearrangements were classified as productive when the CDR3 lacked stop codons and remained in frame with V and J, and all other rearrangements were classified as non-productive. CDR3 was defined according to IMGT convention as the region running from the second conserved V-encoded cysteine to the conserved J-encoded phenylalanine. Sequences without an unambiguous match to a single V gene segment were excluded from the earlier analysis of 587 of the donors. An earlier analysis of approximately 590 of the donors called V segments functional above 56.7% productive rearrangements and segregating when the between-donor standard deviation exceeded 5%. A statistical classification framework was built for diagnosing cytomegalovirus status from the catalog of TCR beta chain sequences. A later analysis assigned V and J genes by comparing TCR nucleotide sequences with IMGT/GENE-DB human TR gene sequences. Using the TCRdist pipeline, a later analysis assigned CDR3 sequences along with most-parsimonious VDJ recombination scenarios. A later analysis defined each TCR beta chain by its CDR3 amino acid sequence plus V-gene family, and excluded reads lacking a unique V-gene family. A later analysis removed 450 to 600 highly shared, low-generation-probability nucleotide sequences to deal with suspected cross-contamination and a sequencing artifact. For each public chain, a later analysis derived a clonal expansion index from normalized ranks of inferred template counts within each repertoire. A later analysis computed generation probabilities with a VDJ recombination model fitted to out-of-frame rearrangements, and checked the results against IGoR. In a later analysis, TCR-TCR, TCR-HLA and TCR-CMV co-occurrence was scored with hypergeometric tests, and a repertoire-size bias correction was applied to TCR pairs. In a later analysis, false discovery rates were estimated by permuting HLA or CMV assignments 20 times. In a later analysis, co-occurring TCRs were grouped with DBSCAN, and TCRdist sequence similarity was added when clustering was performed within HLA-allele-positive subsets. Co-occurrence clustering excluded repertoires with fewer than 30,000 or more than 120,000 public chains, plus five with anomalous nucleotide sharing. The source is immuneACCESS, and TCRdb retained only in-frame sequences with V and J called. Part of the clones is not carried over; for the studies checked, unresolved V genes explain less than half of this, and the remainder is unexplained. For V, J and clone size, that table is used; D and trimming come from the DNA. The sample includes roughly 160,000 clones, with around 84% observed a single time. 8% to 10% of the sample goes to the ten largest clones.

This clonotype was obtained from a male donor in good health and CMV-seropositive. The rearranged chain carries TRBV4-1 and TRBJ2-5, with 7 bases matching TRBD2. Source material: PBMCs. The DNA reads TGCGCCAGCAGCCAGCCCGGGATGTGGGGAGGTAGCGGGGAGACCCAGTACTTC. This yields the protein CASSQPGMWGGSGETQYF.